The rows below give T cell receptor beta chains drawn from one sample of a study of T cells in Graves' hyperthyroidism and ophthalmopathy. MiXCR, applied by TCRdb to the multiplex PCR reads, yields one record per CDR3 protein. In the table there are roughly 250,000 distinct CDR3 sequences, 16% of which are singletons. Sequencing was done on a sample of blood. These receptors all come from a woman aged 18 to 35 with Graves' ophthalmopathy. CDR3s include the opening cysteine and the closing phenylalanine or tryptophan. The D gene is left open where the match is weak. Size values are once, few and many counts, or a class for expanded clones, and some rows have none.

clone_size,d_call,v_call,j_call,cdr3_nt,cdr3_aa
many,NA,TRBV20-1,TRBJ2-6,TGCAGTGCTAGCGGGACTCGAAGCTCTGGGGCCAACGTCCTGACTTTC,CSASGTRSSGANVLTF
NA,TRBD2,TRBV20-1,TRBJ2-2,TGCAGTGCTAGAAAACTAGCGGGAGGTGACACCGGGGAGCTGTTTTTT,CSARKLAGGDTGELFF
many,NA,TRBV27,TRBJ2-1,TGTGCCAGCAGCCTACTTGGTAATGAGCAGTTCTTC,CASSLLGNEQFF
NA,NA,TRBV28,TRBJ2-5,TGTGCCAGCAGGTCCCCGACTGCGGGCTCACTTACCTATCAAGAGACCCAGTACTTC,CASRSPTAGSLTYQETQYF
many,TRBD2,TRBV7-3,TRBJ2-3,TGTGCCAGCAGCCAAACTAGCGGGAGCTCAGATACGCAGTATTTT,CASSQTSGSSDTQYF
many,NA,TRBV4-3,TRBJ2-2,TGCGCCAGCAGCCAAGAAGGGTACACCGGGGAGCTGTTTTTT,CASSQEGYTGELFF
NA,TRBD2,TRBV29-1,TRBJ2-1,TGCAGCGTCTCCTACCCCGGGACTAGCGGGGTGAATAATGAGCAGTTCTTC,CSVSYPGTSGVNNEQFF
many,NA,TRBV18,TRBJ2-5,TGTGCCAGCTCACCAAGCAGGGGAGGTCAAGAGACCCAGTACTTC,CASSPSRGGQETQYF
many,NA,TRBV6-5,TRBJ1-1,TGTGCCAGCAGTTACGGTGGGAACACTGAAGCTTTCTTT,CASSYGGNTEAFF
many,TRBD1,TRBV6-6,TRBJ2-1,TGTGCCAGCAGTTACGGTGCAGGGGGTTCCTACAATGAGCAGTTCTTC,CASSYGAGGSYNEQFF
few,NA,TRBV3-1,TRBJ2-2,TGTGCCAGCAGCCAAGGGGGGTCTGGCACCGGGGAGCTGTTTTTT,CASSQGGSGTGELFF
many,TRBD2,TRBV14,TRBJ2-1,TGTGCCAGCAGCCCGCCCGGGGGGGGGTCGGACAATGAGCAGTTCTTC,CASSPPGGGSDNEQFF
many,TRBD1,TRBV6-2/TRBV6-3,TRBJ2-7,TGTGCCAGCAGTTGGGACAGCTCCTACGAGCAGTACTTC,CASSWDSSYEQYF
few,NA,TRBV7-2,TRBJ2-7,TGTGCCAGCAGCCAAGAAATCGGACGGGGCTACGAGCAGTACTTC,CASSQEIGRGYEQYF
many,NA,TRBV6-9,TRBJ2-7,TGTGCCCCAGGGGTGGGAGGGCCTCACTACGAGCAGTACTTC,CAPGVGGPHYEQYF
many,NA,TRBV4-1,TRBJ2-1,TGCGCCAGCAGCCAAGATCGGGCCAGCGAGCAGTTCTTC,CASSQDRASEQFF
many,NA,TRBV9,TRBJ2-5,TGTGCCAGCAGCGTAGACGGGACTTGGGAGGAGACCCAGTACTTC,CASSVDGTWEETQYF
many,TRBD2,TRBV7-8,TRBJ2-7,TGTGCCAGCAGCTCGGGACTAGCCCACTACGAGCAGTACTTC,CASSSGLAHYEQYF
NA,TRBD2,TRBV30,TRBJ2-1,TGTGCCTGGAATCCCGGACTAGTCTCCAATGAGCAGTTCTTC,CAWNPGLVSNEQFF
NA,TRBD2,TRBV28,TRBJ2-7,TGTGCCAGCAGTTTTGGAGGCGGGGGGGACGAGCAGTACTTC,CASSFGGGGDEQYF
few,TRBD1,TRBV20-1,TRBJ1-4,TGCAGTGCTAGAGATCCCCAGGGGGCTAATGAAAAACTGTTTTTT,CSARDPQGANEKLFF
many,NA,TRBV5-1,TRBJ1-5,TGCGCCAGCAGTCAAAAACAGGGATATAGCAATCAGCCCCAGCATTTT,CASSQKQGYSNQPQHF
NA,NA,TRBV5-4,TRBJ2-7,TGTGCCAGCAGCTTGGTAGTAGGGGGAGCCGAGCAGTACTTC,CASSLVVGGAEQYF
NA,NA,TRBV4-1,TRBJ1-2,TGCGCCAGCAGCCAAGGTCGGGGGAGGGGAGCTAACTATGGCTACACCTTC,CASSQGRGRGANYGYTF
many,NA,TRBV7-9,TRBJ2-1,TGTGCCAGCAGCTTAGAGTTCGATGAGCAGTTCTTC,CASSLEFDEQFF
NA,NA,TRBV11-2,TRBJ2-1,TGTGCCAGCAGCTTAGCACGGGGACCTGACAATGAGCAGTTCTTC,CASSLARGPDNEQFF
few,TRBD1,TRBV28,TRBJ2-2,TGTGCCAGCAGTACGACAGGGGGCGGCGGGGAGCTGTTTTTT,CASSTTGGGGELFF
few,NA,TRBV14,TRBJ1-1,TGTGCCAGCAGCGCGGACCGGGTAGAGGCTTTCTTT,CASSADRVEAFF
many,NA,TRBV7-9,TRBJ1-1,TGTGCCAGCAGCGTCACAACGGTACAGGGAGCTACTGAAGCTTTCTTT,CASSVTTVQGATEAFF
NA,NA,TRBV6-5,TRBJ2-6,TGTGCCAGCAGTTACGCGGTCGGACTGGGGGCCAACGTCCTGACTTTC,CASSYAVGLGANVLTF
many,NA,TRBV10-3,TRBJ2-3,TGTGCCTCAAGAGACCGTGCTAGCACAGATACGCAGTATTTT,CASRDRASTDTQYF
NA,NA,TRBV20-1,TRBJ2-5,TGCAGTGCTAGAGATCGGCCTAGGACCCAGTACTTC,CSARDRPRTQYF
many,NA,TRBV29-1,TRBJ2-2,TGCAGCGTTGAAGGTGGGGTACGCACCGGGGAGCTGTTTTTT,CSVEGGVRTGELFF
many,TRBD1,TRBV11-2,TRBJ2-7,TGTGCCAGCAGCCCGACAGGGGGGATCTACGAGCAGTACTTC,CASSPTGGIYEQYF
many,NA,TRBV6-2/TRBV6-3,TRBJ2-7,TGTGCCAGCAGTTACGCCAGCGGCTCCTACGAGCAGTACTTC,CASSYASGSYEQYF
many,NA,TRBV10-3,TRBJ2-7,TGTGCCACCGGACGGGGGAACTCCTACGAGCAGTACTTC,CATGRGNSYEQYF
once,TRBD2,TRBV29-1,TRBJ2-5,TGCAGCGTCTCCTACCCCGGGACTAGCGGGGACCTGTCACAAGAGACCCAGTACTTC,CSVSYPGTSGDLSQETQYF
many,TRBD2,TRBV27,TRBJ2-1,TGTGCCAGCAGTTTGGGGGGGTGGTCCTACAATGAGCAGTTCTTC,CASSLGGWSYNEQFF
many,TRBD2,TRBV3-1,TRBJ2-2,TGTGCCAGCAGCCAAGAAAGGTTACTAGCGGGGAACACCGGGGAGCTGTTTTTT,CASSQERLLAGNTGELFF
many,NA,TRBV30,TRBJ2-1,TGTGCCTGGGGTGGGACTGATAAGGGGTATGAGCAGTTCTTC,CAWGGTDKGYEQFF
many,NA,TRBV5-8,TRBJ1-2,TGTGCCAGCAGCGCGAGGGGGGAATGGGGAGGCTACACCTTC,CASSARGEWGGYTF
many,TRBD2,TRBV7-2,TRBJ2-7,TGTGCCAGCAGCCCGCGGACTAGCGGGATAGTTGACGAGCAGTACTTC,CASSPRTSGIVDEQYF
NA,NA,TRBV27,TRBJ2-2,TGTGCCAGCAGCACAGGGTTAAGGGCCGGGGAGCTGTTTTTT,CASSTGLRAGELFF
many,TRBD1,TRBV2,TRBJ2-5,TGTGCCAGCAGTCCAGAGGCGACAGGGGCGGGCGACGAGACCCAGTACTTC,CASSPEATGAGDETQYF
many,TRBD1,TRBV30,TRBJ2-1,TGTGCCTGGGAGCCGGGACAGGCCCTCTACAATGAGCAGTTCTTC,CAWEPGQALYNEQFF
many,NA,TRBV2,TRBJ1-4,TGTGCCAGCATTTCAGGGGCCGGAACTAATGAAAAACTGTTTTTT,CASISGAGTNEKLFF
many,NA,TRBV10-2,TRBJ1-5,TGCGCCAGCAGTGACAGGGCTTTTGGCAATCAGCCCCAGCATTTT,CASSDRAFGNQPQHF
few,TRBD2,TRBV4-2,TRBJ2-3,TGTGCCAGTAAGCGGGACCCCACAGATACGCAGTATTTT,CASKRDPTDTQYF
many,NA,TRBV7-8,TRBJ2-7,TGTGCCAGCACTGGTGGCTACGAGCAGTACTTC,CASTGGYEQYF
once,TRBD1,TRBV5-4,TRBJ2-7,TGTGCCAGCAGCACCGACAGGGTCAGGCGGTACTTC,CASSTDRVRRYF
many,NA,TRBV6-6,TRBJ2-6,TGTGCCAGCAGTTACGATCCGTGGTCTGGGGCCAACGTCCTGACTTTC,CASSYDPWSGANVLTF
many,NA,TRBV24-1,TRBJ2-1,TGTGCCACCAGTGTGGGCTCCTACAATGAGCAGTTCTTC,CATSVGSYNEQFF
many,TRBD2,TRBV28,TRBJ2-1,TGTGCCAGCAGTGACCCTTGGGCCGCGGGAGTCGACAATGAGCAGTTCTTC,CASSDPWAAGVDNEQFF
NA,TRBD1,TRBV20-1,TRBJ2-6,TGCAGTGCTACCCCAGGGGGAAGTCCCGGGGCCAACGTCCTGACTTTC,CSATPGGSPGANVLTF
many,NA,TRBV12-3/TRBV12-4,TRBJ1-3,TGTGCCAGCAGTTTAGCTTCGGTCTACTCTGGAAACACCATATATTTT,CASSLASVYSGNTIYF